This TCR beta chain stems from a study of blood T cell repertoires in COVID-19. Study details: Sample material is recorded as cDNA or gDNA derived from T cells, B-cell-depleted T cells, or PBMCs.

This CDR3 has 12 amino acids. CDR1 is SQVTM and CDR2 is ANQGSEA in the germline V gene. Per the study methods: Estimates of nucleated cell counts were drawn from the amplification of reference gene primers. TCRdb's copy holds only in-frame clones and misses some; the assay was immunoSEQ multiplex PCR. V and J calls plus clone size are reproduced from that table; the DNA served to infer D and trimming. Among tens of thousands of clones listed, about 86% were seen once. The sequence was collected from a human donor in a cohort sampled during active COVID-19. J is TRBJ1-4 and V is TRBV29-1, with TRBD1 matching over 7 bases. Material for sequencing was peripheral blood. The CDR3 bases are TGCACCCCGGACAGGCGCAATGAAAAACTGTTTTTT. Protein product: CTPDRRNEKLFF. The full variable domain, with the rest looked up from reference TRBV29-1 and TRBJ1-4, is SAVISQKPSRDICQRGTSLTIQCQVDSQVTMMFWYRQQPGQSLTLIATANQGSEATYESGFVIDKFPISRPNLTFSTLTVSNMSPEDSSIYLCTPDRRNEKLFFGSGTQLSVL.